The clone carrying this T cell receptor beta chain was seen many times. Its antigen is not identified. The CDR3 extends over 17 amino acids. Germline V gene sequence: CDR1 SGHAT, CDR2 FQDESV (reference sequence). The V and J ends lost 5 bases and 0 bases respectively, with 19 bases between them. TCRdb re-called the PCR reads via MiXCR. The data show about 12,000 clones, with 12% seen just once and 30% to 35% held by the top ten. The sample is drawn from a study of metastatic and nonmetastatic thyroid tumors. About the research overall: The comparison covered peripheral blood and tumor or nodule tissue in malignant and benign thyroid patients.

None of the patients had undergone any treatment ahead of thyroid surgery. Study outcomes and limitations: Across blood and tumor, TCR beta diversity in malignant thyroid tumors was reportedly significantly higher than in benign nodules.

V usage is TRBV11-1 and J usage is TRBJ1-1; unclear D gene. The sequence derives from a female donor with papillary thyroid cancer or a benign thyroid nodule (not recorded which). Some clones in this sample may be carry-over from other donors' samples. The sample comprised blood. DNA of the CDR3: TGTGCCAGCAGCACAAATCGGGAGCCAAAAATGAACACTGAAGCTTTCTTT. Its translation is CASSTNREPKMNTEAFF. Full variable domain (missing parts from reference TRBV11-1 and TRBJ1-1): EAEVAQSPRYKITEKSQAVAFWCDPISGHATLYWYRQILGQGPELLVQFQDESVVDDSQLPKDRFSAERLKGVDSTLKIQPAELGDSAMYLCASSTNREPKMNTEAFFGQGTRLTVV.